Listed below are T cell receptor beta chains from one sample, sequenced in a study of regulatory T cells in long-lasting Graves disease. TCRdb reanalysed the multiplex PCR reads using MiXCR and keeps one entry per CDR3 protein. The sample has 350,000 to 450,000 distinct CDR3 sequences, over 20% seen once. This specimen was peripheral blood mononuclear cells (PBMCs), taken when the disease was refractory, from a patient treated with antithyroid drugs. Every receptor here comes from a female donor with Graves disease. Each CDR3 is given with its conserved first and last residue. The D gene is left open where the match is weak. Where a row states a size, it is once, few, many or the class of an expanded clone; other rows omit it.

clone_size	cdr3_length	d_call	j_call	v_call	cdr3_aa	cdr3_nt
many	14	.	TRBJ1-1	TRBV28	CASSLPGTTTEAFF	TGTGCCAGCAGTTTACCCGGGACAACCACTGAAGCTTTCTTT
.	14	.	TRBJ2-3	TRBV28	CASSFVTPVDTQYF	TGTGCCAGCAGTTTTGTAACCCCTGTAGATACGCAGTATTTT
.	18	.	TRBJ2-3	TRBV24-1	CATSGSETVSVATDTQYF	TGTGCCACCAGTGGATCCGAGACCGTGTCGGTTGCTACAGATACGCAGTATTTT
few	14	.	TRBJ2-5	TRBV18	CASSPGSFQETQYF	TGTGCCAGCTCACCCGGGAGTTTCCAAGAGACCCAGTACTTC
few	15	.	TRBJ2-6	TRBV19	CASHPSLGGANVLTF	TGTGCCAGTCACCCAAGCCTGGGCGGGGCCAACGTCCTGACTTTC
many	16	.	TRBJ2-5	TRBV7-2	CASSPLLRALGETQYF	TGTGCCAGCAGCCCCTTACTAAGAGCGTTGGGGGAGACCCAGTACTTC
.	17	TRBD2	TRBJ2-5	TRBV4-1	CASRRFPSGGIQETQYF	TGCGCCAGCAGACGTTTTCCTAGCGGGGGGATCCAAGAGACCCAGTACTTC
.	15	.	TRBJ1-1	TRBV5-4	CASSSETAVVTEAFF	TGTGCCAGCAGCTCGGAGACAGCGGTCGTCACTGAAGCTTTCTTT
many	17	TRBD1	TRBJ1-1	TRBV19	CASSPRDRGDQNTEAFF	TGTGCCAGTAGTCCCCGGGACAGGGGCGACCAGAACACTGAAGCTTTCTTT
many	16	.	TRBJ1-1	TRBV28	CASSFHVWGVNTEAFF	TGTGCCAGCAGTTTTCATGTCTGGGGGGTGAACACTGAAGCTTTCTTT
.	17	.	TRBJ2-2	TRBV19	CASSILSGQTSTGELFF	TGTGCCAGTAGTATCCTATCCGGACAGACAAGTACCGGGGAGCTGTTTTTT
.	15	TRBD2	TRBJ2-1	TRBV6-1	CASSVRAWGGNEQFF	TGTGCCAGCAGTGTCAGGGCGTGGGGGGGCAATGAGCAGTTCTTC
.	15	TRBD2	TRBJ2-7	TRBV19	CASSATSGPTYEQYF	TGTGCCAGTAGTGCAACTAGCGGACCAACCTACGAGCAGTACTTC
many	16	TRBD2	TRBJ2-2	TRBV12-5	CASGLTSGRYTGELFF	TGTGCTAGTGGTTTGACTAGCGGGAGGTACACCGGGGAGCTGTTTTTT
many	16	.	TRBJ2-7	TRBV28	CASSSSGSGRSYEQYF	TGTGCCAGCAGTTCATCGGGGAGCGGACGCTCCTACGAGCAGTACTTC
.	15	TRBD1	TRBJ2-2	TRBV5-1	CASRSGTGRTGELFF	TGCGCCAGCAGGTCCGGGACAGGGAGGACCGGGGAGCTGTTTTTT
once	15	TRBD1	TRBJ2-3	TRBV7-9	CASSLGDRVTDTQYF	TGTGCCAGCAGCTTAGGGGACAGGGTCACAGATACGCAGTATTTT
many	15	.	TRBJ2-5	TRBV7-9	CASSQRAAIQETQYF	TGTGCCAGCAGTCAACGGGCAGCGATACAAGAGACCCAGTACTTC
few	13	TRBD1	TRBJ2-7	TRBV20-1	CSAPDRRPYEQYF	TGCAGTGCTCCGGACAGGCGACCCTACGAGCAGTACTTC
once	12	.	TRBJ2-1	TRBV18	CASSNLASEQFF	TGTGCCAGCTCAAACCTAGCTTCTGAGCAGTTCTTC
many	15	.	TRBJ2-7	TRBV11-2	CASSLFVLGSYEQYF	TGTGCCAGCAGCTTGTTTGTGCTGGGCAGCTACGAGCAGTACTTC
few	13	.	TRBJ1-2	TRBV25-1	CASSVTTGGHYTF	TGTGCCAGCAGTGTCACTACAGGTGGACACTACACCTTC
many	15	.	TRBJ1-1	TRBV5-1	CASSLLQGTNTEAFF	TGCGCCAGCAGCTTGCTGCAGGGGACGAACACTGAAGCTTTCTTT
many	10	.	TRBJ2-5	TRBV20-1	CSASDEVQYF	TGCAGTGCTAGTGACGAAGTCCAGTACTTC
few	16	.	TRBJ1-3	TRBV11-2	CASSLVGLNSGNTIYF	TGTGCCAGCAGCTTAGTGGGCCTTAACTCTGGAAACACCATATATTTT
many	20	.	TRBJ2-6	TRBV28	CASRSDRSGTKLAGANVLTF	TGTGCCAGCAGATCGGACAGGTCCGGGACTAAGTTAGCAGGGGCCAACGTCCTGACTTTC
many	18	.	TRBJ1-6	TRBV3-1	CASSPRTDYFPNNSPLHF	TGTGCCAGCAGCCCGCGGACAGATTATTTTCCTAATAATTCACCCCTCCACTTT
many	11	.	TRBJ2-5	TRBV3-1	CASKALETQYF	TGTGCCAGCAAAGCTTTGGAGACCCAGTACTTC
.	10	.	TRBJ2-3	TRBV29-1	CSVSEGRQYF	TGCAGCGTTTCGGAGGGCCGGCAGTATTTT
many	14	.	TRBJ1-4	TRBV28	CASSSTGVNEKLFF	TGTGCCAGCAGTTCGACAGGCGTTAATGAAAAACTGTTTTTT
many	11	.	TRBJ2-4	TRBV11-2	CASSLQDIQYF	TGTGCCAGCAGCTTACAGGACATTCAGTACTTC
many	16	TRBD1	TRBJ1-4	TRBV2	CASRETGGMANEKLFF	TGTGCCAGTCGAGAGACAGGGGGCATGGCTAATGAAAAACTGTTTTTT
.	15	TRBD1	TRBJ2-7	TRBV4-1	CASSPTDRDSYEQYF	TGCGCCAGCAGCCCCACCGACAGGGACTCCTACGAGCAGTACTTC
many	12	.	TRBJ1-2	TRBV20-1	CSQKQGSYGYTF	TGCAGCCAAAAACAGGGTTCCTATGGCTACACCTTC
.	13	.	TRBJ1-5	TRBV9	CASSVDVGQPQHF	TGTGCCAGCAGCGTAGACGTCGGACAGCCCCAGCATTTT
few	16	.	TRBJ1-3	TRBV7-2	CASSLRETSSGNTIYF	TGTGCCAGCAGCTTAAGAGAAACAAGCTCTGGAAACACCATATATTTT
many	14	.	TRBJ2-7	TRBV28	CASSPFDTAYEQYF	TGTGCCAGCAGTCCGTTCGACACCGCCTACGAGCAGTACTTC
many	13	.	TRBJ2-2	TRBV30	CAWSPAGTGELFF	TGTGCCTGGAGTCCCGCAGGCACCGGGGAGCTGTTTTTT
.	15	TRBD2	TRBJ2-5	TRBV20-1	CSARDPRGGQETQYF	TGCAGTGCTAGAGACCCCCGGGGGGGCCAAGAGACCCAGTACTTC
.	17	.	TRBJ1-5	TRBV5-8	CASRSRAGTLSNQPQHF	TGTGCCAGCCGAAGTCGGGCAGGAACCCTTAGCAATCAGCCCCAGCATTTT
many	17	.	TRBJ1-6	TRBV28	CASSNDRSPSYNSPLHF	TGTGCCAGCAGTAACGACAGGAGCCCCTCCTATAATTCACCCCTCCACTTT
.	14	.	TRBJ2-1	TRBV6-1	CASTVGRDYNEQFF	TGTGCCAGCACTGTCGGACGGGATTACAATGAGCAGTTCTTC
.	14	.	TRBJ2-1	TRBV7-9	CASSLATDYNEQFF	TGTGCCAGCAGCTTAGCAACCGACTACAATGAGCAGTTCTTC
many	14	.	TRBJ2-2	TRBV2	CASSVQLNTGELFF	TGTGCCAGCAGTGTACAGTTAAACACCGGGGAGCTGTTTTTT
.	14	.	TRBJ2-7	TRBV4-1	CASSQEPEGYEQYF	TGCGCCAGCAGCCAAGAGCCAGAAGGTTACGAGCAGTACTTC
many	14	.	TRBJ1-5	TRBV27	CASSLTSPNQPQHF	TGTGCCAGCAGTTTAACTAGCCCCAATCAGCCCCAGCATTTT